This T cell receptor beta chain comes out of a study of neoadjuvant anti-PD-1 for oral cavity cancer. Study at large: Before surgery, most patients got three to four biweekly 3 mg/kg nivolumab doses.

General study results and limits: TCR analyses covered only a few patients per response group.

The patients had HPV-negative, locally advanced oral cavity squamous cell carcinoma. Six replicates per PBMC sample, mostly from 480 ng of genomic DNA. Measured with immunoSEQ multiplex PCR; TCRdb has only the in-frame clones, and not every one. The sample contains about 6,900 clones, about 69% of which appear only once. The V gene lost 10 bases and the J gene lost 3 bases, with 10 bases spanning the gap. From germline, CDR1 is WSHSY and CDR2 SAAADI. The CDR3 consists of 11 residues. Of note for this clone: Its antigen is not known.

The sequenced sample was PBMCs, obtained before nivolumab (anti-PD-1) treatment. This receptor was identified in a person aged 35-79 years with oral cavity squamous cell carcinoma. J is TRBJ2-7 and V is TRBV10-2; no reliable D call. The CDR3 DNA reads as TGCGCCACCTCGGAAGGCTACGAGCAGTACTTC. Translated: CATSEGYEQYF.